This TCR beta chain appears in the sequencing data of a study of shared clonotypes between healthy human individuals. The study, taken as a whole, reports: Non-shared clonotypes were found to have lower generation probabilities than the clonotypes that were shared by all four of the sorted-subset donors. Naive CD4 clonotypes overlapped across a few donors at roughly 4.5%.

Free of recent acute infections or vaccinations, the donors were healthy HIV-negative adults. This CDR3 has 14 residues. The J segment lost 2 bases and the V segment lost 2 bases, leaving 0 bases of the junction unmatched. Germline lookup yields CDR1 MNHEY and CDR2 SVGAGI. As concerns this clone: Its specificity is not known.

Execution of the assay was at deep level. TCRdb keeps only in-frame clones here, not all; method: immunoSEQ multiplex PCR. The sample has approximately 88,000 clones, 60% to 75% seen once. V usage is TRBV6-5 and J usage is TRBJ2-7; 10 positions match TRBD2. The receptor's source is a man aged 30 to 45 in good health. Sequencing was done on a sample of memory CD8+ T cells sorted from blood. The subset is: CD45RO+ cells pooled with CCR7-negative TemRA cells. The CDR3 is CASSYGTSAYEQYF. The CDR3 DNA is TGTGCCAGCAGTTACGGGACTAGCGCCTACGAGCAGTACTTC.